This TCR beta chain was sequenced for a study of blood T cell repertoires in COVID-19. On the study more broadly: From the United States, Italy and Spain came samples of acute and convalescent COVID-19. T cells, B-cell-depleted T cells, or PBMCs supplied cDNA or gDNA.

Per the original methods: Amplification of reference gene primers provided the estimated nucleated cell counts. Profiling relied on immunoSEQ multiplex PCR, and the TCRdb table lists in-frame clones only, not all of them. The DNA gave D and trimming, while V, J and clone size come from that table. The table records 96,000 or so clones, roughly 76% of them present only once. Patients at the Seattle site were enrolled during active infection and followed longitudinally. This clone was detected only once. The specimen sequenced was peripheral blood. The sequence was collected from a man older than 75 with COVID-19, enrolled during active disease.

CDR3 residues: CAWSSGTGEIWSNQPQHF. The CDR3 DNA reads TGTGCCTGGAGTTCCGGGACAGGGGAAATATGGAGCAATCAGCCCCAGCATTTT. The rearrangement links TRBV30 to TRBJ1-5; TRBD1 matches 10 bases. This CDR3 has 18 amino acids. In germline, CDR1 is GTSNPN, CDR2 SVGIG (reference sequence). With V trimmed by 2 bases and J by 1 base, 11 bases remained unmatched.